This T cell receptor (beta chain) appears in the sequencing data of a study of blood T cells in healthy people across ages. Study-level results: The study found TCR beta diversity correlated strongly with naive T cell percentage.

About this clonotype: Its antigen is not known.

The use of a sample-barcoded 5' primer and a J-beta primer mix characterized a second PCR of roughly 6 to 11 cycles. A single record per CDR3 protein comes from TCRdb applying MiXCR to the 5' RACE reads. The sample carries around 1,800,000 distinct CDR3 sequences, about 39% recorded once. This CDR3 is 14 amino acids long. With 6 bases clipped from V and 6 bases from J, the junction kept 5 bases outside the gene matches. Germline CDR1 reads LGHNA; CDR2 reads YSLEER. The TCR was taken from a human donor in good health. The sequenced sample was blood. The chain recombines TRBV4-3 with TRBJ2-1, with 10 bases lining up with TRBD2. Here the CDR3 DNA reads TGCGCCAGCAGTTACAAGCGGGGGGGCAATGAGCAGTTCTTC. Translating it yields CASSYKRGGNEQFF.